A single sample is the source of the 28 T cell receptor beta chains below, sequenced in a study of identical twins. TCRdb recomputed calls from the 5' RACE reads with MiXCR, one row per CDR3 protein. The sample yields approximately 210,000 distinct CDR3 sequences, about 15% seen once. The sample also formed part of further work on T cells expressing NK-cell markers.

Sample: CD8+ T cells sorted from blood. The receptors were sampled from a woman in her late teens or twenties in good health.

The chain uses TRBV9 and TRBJ2-2; 8 bases fit TRBD2. Germline V gene sequence: CDR1 SGDLS, CDR2 YYNGEE. V lost 7 bases to trimming and J lost 1 base; unmatched junction nucleotides: 15. This CDR3 spans 18 amino acids. The CDR3 sequence: CASGLRGGPNLNTGELFF. For the CDR3, the DNA is TGTGCCAGCGGCCTCCGGGGGGGCCCTAACTTGAACACCGGGGAGCTGTTTTTT. Based on the CDR3 plus reference TRBV9 and TRBJ2-2, the full variable domain is DSGVTQTPKHLITATGQRVTLRCSPRSGDLSVYWYQQSLDQGLQFLIQYYNGEERAKGNILERFSAQQFPDLHSELNLSSLELGDSALYFCASGLRGGPNLNTGELFFGEGSRLTVL.

The chain recombines TRBV11-1 with TRBJ2-7, with unresolved D. Between the trimmed V and J ends, which lost 4 bases and 3 bases, there was a span of 16 bases. Germline assignment: CDR1 SGHAT and CDR2 FQDESV (reference sequence). The length of the CDR3 is 15 residues. The CDR3 nucleotides read TGTGCCAGCAGCTACCTAGACGGCACCTACTACGAGCAGTACTTC. Protein product: CASSYLDGTYYEQYF.

The chain employs TRBV11-1 and TRBJ2-4; D perhaps matches TRBD2 (6 bases). Germline V gene lookup returns CDR1 SGHAT and CDR2 FQDESV (reference sequence). This CDR3 comprises 15 residues. V lost 1 base and J 0 bases, leaving 7 bases between the germline ends. CDR3 bases: TGTGCCAGCAGCTTAGAGACTAGAGCCAAAAACATTCAGTACTTC. As protein: CASSLETRAKNIQYF.

This sequence joins TRBV2 and TRBJ2-2; D call uncertain. The CDR3 totals 14 residues. Trimming pared 8 bases from V and 2 bases from J, leaving 12 bases between. The germline CDR1 and CDR2 sequences are SNHLY and FYNNEI. The CDR3 is CASSTGINTGELFF. The CDR3, as DNA: TGTGCCAGCTCAACTGGCATTAACACCGGGGAGCTGTTTTTT.

The chain employs TRBV7-7 and TRBJ2-1; D remains unclear. The CDR3 is made up of 17 amino acids. From germline, CDR1 is SSHAT and CDR2 FNYEAQ (reference sequence). Trimming stripped 1 base from V and 0 bases from J, with 13 bases between. CDR3 region: CASSLDAAHSSYNEQFF. As DNA, the CDR3 is TGTGCCAGCAGCTTAGATGCAGCGCACAGCTCCTACAATGAGCAGTTCTTC.

This clonotype was observed many times. V is TRBV10-3 and J is TRBJ2-1; 10 bases line up with TRBD1. The germline V gene has CDR1 ENHRY and CDR2 SYGVKD. J was trimmed by 5 bases and V by 10 bases; bases with no gene match: 8. The CDR3 totals 14 residues. The CDR3 loop reads CANAGTGEDNEQFF. For the CDR3, the DNA is TGTGCCAACGCCGGGACAGGGGAGGACAATGAGCAGTTCTTC.

The V and J genes are TRBV5-6 and TRBJ2-2, with D possibly matching TRBD2 (6 bases). V lost 4 bases and J 6 bases, leaving 13 bases between the germline ends. CDR3 length equals 14 residues. Germline CDR1 and CDR2: SGHDT and YYEEEE. The CDR3 here is CASSVGGAAGELFF. In nucleotides, the CDR3 is TGTGCCAGCAGCGTTGGCGGGGCGGCCGGGGAGCTGTTTTTT. The whole variable domain, remainder taken from reference TRBV5-6 and TRBJ2-2, is DAGVTQSPTHLIKTRGQQVTLRCSPKSGHDTVSWYQQALGQGPQFIFQYYEEEERQRGNFPDRFSGHQFPNYSSELNVNALLLGDSALYLCASSVGGAAGELFFGEGSRLTVL.

This clonotype has only a few counts. The J gene is TRBJ2-1, the V gene TRBV4-3; TRBD2 aligns across 7 bases. With V trimmed by 0 bases and J by 4 bases, 6 bases remained unmatched. The CDR3 length is 16 residues. Per germline, CDR1 LGHNA and CDR2 YSLEER. CDR3: CASSQDVGTKYNEQFF. The CDR3 nucleotides are TGCGCCAGCAGCCAAGATGTTGGGACTAAGTACAATGAGCAGTTCTTC.

This clonotype was observed a handful of times. The CDR3 DNA sequence: TGTGCCAGCCCTTCAACAGGGCGAAGCACAGATACGCAGTATTTT. It is translated as CASPSTGRSTDTQYF. J is TRBJ2-3 and V is TRBV6-1, with D possibly being TRBD1 (6 bases). Trimming removed 8 bases at V and 0 bases at J, with 15 bases between. The length of the CDR3 is 15 residues. From germline, CDR1 is MNHNS and CDR2 SASEGT.

This clonotype was picked up many times. V gene TRBV12-5 combines with J gene TRBJ1-5; perhaps TRBD1 as D (5 bases). CDR1 is LGHNT, CDR2 FRNRAP, per germline. The germline V and J ends were trimmed by 2 bases and 7 bases, with 9 bases remaining between them. CDR3 length: 13 amino acids. The CDR3 coding sequence is TGTGCTAGTGGTTTGTCGGGGACGCAGCCCCAGCATTTT. Translated: CASGLSGTQPQHF. Together with reference TRBV12-5 and TRBJ1-5, the CDR3 gives the full variable domain: DARVTQTPRHKVTEMGQEVTMRCQPILGHNTVFWYRQTMMQGLELLAYFRNRAPLDDSGMPKDRFSAEMPDATLATLKIQPSEPRDSAVYFCASGLSGTQPQHFGDGTRLSIL.

At least ten counts were recorded for this clonotype. The chain links TRBV7-2 to TRBJ2-3, with TRBD2 identical over 8 bases. With 6 bases clipped from V and 4 bases from J, the junction kept 6 bases outside the gene matches. The CDR3 covers 14 residues. CDR1 is SGHTA, CDR2 FQGNSA, per germline. The CDR3 is CASRDGLASDTQYF. CDR3 coding DNA: TGTGCCAGCAGGGATGGACTAGCCTCAGATACGCAGTATTTT.

This clonotype was detected ten times or more. The V call is TRBV7-8, the J call TRBJ1-5, with D possibly being TRBD1 (6 bases). There are 15 residues in the CDR3. With 2 bases removed from V and 6 bases from J, the gap between germline ends came to 14 bases. CDR1 and CDR2 from the germline V gene are SGHVS and FQNEAQ. The CDR3 sequence: CASSLHQGPGQPQHF. In DNA, the CDR3 is TGTGCCAGCAGCTTACATCAGGGGCCGGGTCAGCCCCAGCATTTT.

The chain employs TRBV9 and TRBJ2-7; 8 bases match TRBD2. The J segment lost 6 bases and the V segment lost 0 bases, leaving 8 bases of the junction unmatched. This CDR3 comprises 15 residues. Germline values: CDR1 SGDLS, CDR2 YYNGEE. The CDR3 loop reads CASSVALAGLGEQYF. The CDR3 DNA follows: TGTGCCAGCAGCGTAGCTTTAGCGGGGCTTGGCGAGCAGTACTTC.

This rearrangement joins TRBV30 to TRBJ2-2, with TRBD2 matching 10 bases. The CDR3 loop spans 18 amino acids. The V gene end was trimmed by 0 bases and the J gene end by 3 bases; junction bases not matched to a gene: 10. From germline, CDR1 is GTSNPN and CDR2 SVGIG (reference sequence). The CDR3 bases are TGTGCCTGGAGTGTAAGGGAGCGGGAGGGGGACTACACCGGGGAGCTGTTTTTT. Protein product: CAWSVREREGDYTGELFF.

This clonotype has only a few counts. The V gene is TRBV14, the J gene TRBJ2-4, with 8 bases matching TRBD2. Unmatched junction bases numbered 4, after V lost 3 bases and J lost 0 bases. Looked up from germline, CDR1 is SGHDN and CDR2 is FVKESK. This CDR3 region has 16 residues. The CDR3 coding sequence is TGTGCCAGCAGCCATGCCCGGGGGGGAGCCAAAAACATTCAGTACTTC. It translates to CASSHARGGAKNIQYF.

V is TRBV7-8 and J is TRBJ2-1; a weak D match, TRBD1 (5 bases). Trimming stripped 5 bases from V and 1 base from J, with 9 bases between. This CDR3 is built from 14 residues. Germline CDR1 SGHVS, CDR2 FQNEAQ. As DNA, the CDR3 is TGTGCCAGCAGCGCAGGACAATCCTACAATGAGCAGTTCTTC. It codes for CASSAGQSYNEQFF.

This clonotype was seen only a few times. The chain links TRBV7-9 to TRBJ2-1, with D perhaps matching TRBD1 (5 bases). Trimming shortened V by 5 bases and J by 12 bases, and 11 bases separated the two germline ends. The CDR3 is made up of 11 amino acids. In germline, CDR1 is SEHNR, CDR2 FQNEAQ (reference sequence). CDR3 in amino acids: CASSVDRGQFF. Here the CDR3 DNA reads TGTGCCAGCAGCGTTGACAGAGGGCAGTTCTTC.

This clonotype occurred many times. The V gene is TRBV7-9, the J gene TRBJ2-7; weak D call: TRBD2 (5 bases). Germline V gene sequence: CDR1 SEHNR, CDR2 FQNEAQ (reference sequence). Trimming pared 2 bases from V and 3 bases from J, leaving 14 bases between. The CDR3 length is 15 residues. CDR3 in amino acids: CASSLKGAENYEQYF. DNA for the CDR3: TGTGCCAGCAGCTTAAAAGGAGCGGAGAACTACGAGCAGTACTTC.

This clonotype was detected a few times. DNA for the CDR3: TGCGCCAGCAGCTTCGAACTAGCGGGTTACACCGGGGAGCTGTTTTTT. As protein: CASSFELAGYTGELFF. The V gene is TRBV5-1, the J gene TRBJ2-2; the match to TRBD2 covers 9 bases. The length of the CDR3 is 16 residues. Trimming at V came to 2 bases and at J to 3 bases, leaving 5 bases not matched to a gene. The germline V gene encodes CDR1 SGHRS and CDR2 YFSETQ.

V usage is TRBV20-1 and J usage is TRBJ2-7; TRBD2 aligns across 12 bases. The V and J ends lost 5 bases and 5 bases, in that order; junction bases with no gene match: 7. CDR3 size: 14 residues. From germline, CDR1 is DFQATT and CDR2 SNEGSKA (reference sequence). Written as DNA, the CDR3 is TGCAGTGCTTTTTCTAGCGGGAGGGCCAACGAGCAGTACTTC. The encoded protein is CSAFSSGRANEQYF.

The chain couples TRBV20-1 to TRBJ2-7, with 10 bases identical to TRBD2. Germline V gene sequence: CDR1 DFQATT, CDR2 SNEGSKA (reference sequence). CDR3 length: 14 amino acids. Unmatched junction bases numbered 4, after V lost 1 base and J lost 4 bases. The CDR3, as DNA: TGCAGTGCTAGAGCAACTAGCGGGATTTACGAGCAGTACTTC. It yields the protein CSARATSGIYEQYF.

This clonotype was detected only a few times. This rearrangement joins TRBV9 to TRBJ1-1; D may be TRBD1 (5 bases). The CDR3 length is 15 residues. Germline V gene sequence: CDR1 SGDLS, CDR2 YYNGEE. Trimming stripped 3 bases from V and 0 bases from J, with 12 bases between. The CDR3 here is CASSDEDTLNTEAFF. CDR3 nucleotides: TGTGCCAGCAGCGACGAGGACACTTTGAACACTGAAGCTTTCTTT.

This clonotype was recorded a few times. The chain has TRBV20-1 and TRBJ2-7, with TRBD2 matching 11 bases. CDR1 is DFQATT and CDR2 is SNEGSKA in the germline V gene (reference sequence). Trimming cost V 7 bases and J 1 base; bases outside gene matches: 6. This CDR3 is 14 amino acids long. As DNA, the CDR3 is TGCAGTGTAAAGACTAGCGGGGCGTCCTACGAGCAGTACTTC. Amino acids: CSVKTSGASYEQYF.

Here the CDR3 DNA reads TGTGCCAGTGCACACGACGGATACTATGGCTACACCTTC. Translating gives CASAHDGYYGYTF. The chain combines TRBV12-3 or TRBV12-4 with TRBJ1-2, with D unresolved. The germline V and J ends were trimmed by 9 bases and 3 bases, with 14 bases remaining between them. This CDR3 has 13 amino acids.

This chain joins TRBV6-2 or TRBV6-3 and TRBJ2-7, with D perhaps being TRBD1 or TRBD2 (5 bases each). Germline V lookup: CDR1 MNHEY, CDR2 SVGEGT. The CDR3 extends over 12 amino acids. V was clipped by 8 bases and J by 3 bases, with 11 bases between them. In nucleotides, the CDR3 is TGTGCCAGCCGGGACGGACTCTACGAGCAGTACTTC. Translation: CASRDGLYEQYF.

This clonotype came up a few times. V and J are TRBV6-1 and TRBJ1-1; 7 bases match TRBD1. Trimming took 6 bases from V and 5 from J; bases not matched to a gene: 6. There are 13 residues in the CDR3. Germline assignment: CDR1 MNHNS and CDR2 SASEGT. CDR3 nucleotide sequence: TGTGCCAGCAGCCCTACAGGGGTGACTGAAGCTTTCTTT. It encodes CASSPTGVTEAFF.

The chain has TRBV7-9 and TRBJ1-2; D is unclear. From germline, CDR1 is SEHNR and CDR2 FQNEAQ (reference sequence). The CDR3 consists of 13 residues. V lost 5 bases, J lost 6 bases, and 13 bases lay in between. The CDR3 bases are TGTGCCAGCAGCCCGACTCTTCGGGATGGCTACACCTTC. Its protein is CASSPTLRDGYTF.

The chain is built from TRBV6-1 and TRBJ2-1, with D hard to call. Germline CDR1 and CDR2: MNHNS and SASEGT. This CDR3 has 17 amino acids. V dropped 0 bases and J dropped 2 bases, with 14 bases sitting between them. CDR3 nucleotide sequence: TGTGCCAGCAGTGAAGCCACTTCAATGTTTGCCTACAATGAGCAGTTCTTC. This sequence encodes CASSEATSMFAYNEQFF.